One and the same sample provided the 16 T cell receptor beta chains below, sequenced in a study of blood T cells in healthy people across ages. For the second PCR, which ran for about 6 to 12 cycles, a sample-barcoded 5' primer and a J-beta primer mix were used. MiXCR, applied by TCRdb to the 5' RACE reads, yields one record per CDR3 protein. The sample records approximately 2,000,000 distinct CDR3 sequences, about 39% being singletons. Input material: blood. These receptors all come from a human donor in good health.

On this clonotype: This may arise from a read error, as a much more abundant clone is one base away. The V call is TRBV4-3, the J call TRBJ2-1; 13 bases agree with TRBD2. The CDR3 extends over 15 amino acids. Trimming cost V 4 bases and J 9 bases; bases outside gene matches: 6. CDR1 LGHNA and CDR2 YSLEER come from the germline V gene. CDR3 amino acids: CASSRGLAGPGEQFF. DNA for the CDR3: TGCGCCAGCAGCCGGGGACTAGCGGGGCCGGGTGAGCAGTTCTTC.

The chain combines TRBV10-3 with TRBJ2-5; D may be TRBD1 (8 bases). The CDR3 is 14 amino acids. Trimming removed 7 bases from V and 7 bases from J, with 19 bases in between. The V gene's germline CDR1 is ENHRY and CDR2 SYGVKD. The CDR3 is CAITALDREGTQYF. CDR3 DNA: TGTGCCATCACCGCCCTGGACAGGGAGGGGACCCAGTACTTC.

This clonotype was counted between two and nine times. The chain uses TRBV4-1 and TRBJ2-7; no clear D gene. V gave up 0 bases and J gave up 2 bases, with 8 bases separating them. CDR1 MGHRA and CDR2 YSYEKL come from the germline V gene. CDR3 size: 14 residues. In DNA form, the CDR3 reads TGCGCCAGCAGCCAAGATAGGGCCACCTACGAGCAGTACTTC. Translation: CASSQDRATYEQYF.

This clonotype was found a few times. This CDR3 reads CASSLDLDRIFYEQYF. The CDR3 region has the DNA TGCGCCAGCAGCCTCGACTTGGACAGGATTTTCTACGAGCAGTACTTC. This rearrangement joins TRBV4-3 to TRBJ2-7; 7 nucleotides agree with TRBD1. Germline CDR1 is LGHNA and CDR2 is YSLEER. V shed 4 bases and J 3 bases; nucleotides not matched to a gene: 12. The CDR3 is made up of 16 amino acids.

The genes are TRBV5-1 and TRBJ2-7; TRBD2 matches at 8 bases. CDR1 and CDR2 (germline): SGHRS, YFSETQ. The CDR3 sequence is 15 residues long. The junction had 10 bases not matched to a gene; V was cut back by 6 bases and J by 2 bases. The CDR3 reads CASMVYTGGAYEQYF. In DNA, the CDR3 is TGCGCCAGCATGGTGTACACGGGAGGGGCCTACGAGCAGTACTTC.

This clonotype was observed a handful of times. The chain employs TRBV20-1 and TRBJ2-5, with D perhaps TRBD1 or TRBD2 (5 bases each). The germline V gene encodes CDR1 DFQATT and CDR2 SNEGSKA (reference sequence). The CDR3 length is 13 residues. V was pared by 6 bases and J by 1 base, with 12 bases between. The CDR3 DNA follows: TGCAGTGCCCCGACCGGGACCCAAGAGACCCAGTACTTC. Translation gives CSAPTGTQETQYF.

The J gene is TRBJ2-7, the V gene TRBV6-2 or TRBV6-3; maybe TRBD1 (6 bases). With 6 bases removed from V and 4 bases from J, the gap between germline ends came to 19 bases. Germline assignment: CDR1 MNHEY and CDR2 SVGEGT. The CDR3 consists of 15 residues. In nucleotides, the CDR3 is TGTGCCAGCAGCCGAGGGACCCTAGACAGGTACGAGCAGTACTTC. It specifies CASSRGTLDRYEQYF.

The J gene is TRBJ2-1, the V gene TRBV11-3; 13 bases line up with TRBD2. The CDR3 runs to 15 residues. Germline V gene sequence: CDR1 SGHNT, CDR2 YENEEA. V lost 4 bases and J lost 7; bases outside the gene matches: 4. CDR3 loop: CASSSGTSGVNEQFF. CDR3 nucleotide sequence: TGTGCCAGCAGCTCCGGGACTAGCGGGGTGAATGAGCAGTTCTTC.

V and J are TRBV12-3 or TRBV12-4 and TRBJ2-5; TRBD1 or TRBD2 may be the D gene (6 bases each). V lost 6 bases to trimming and J lost 5 bases, with 22 bases between them. The CDR3 spans 16 residues. The CDR3 DNA is TGTGCCAGCAGCCCCCCGGGCCGGGGGCGAGGGGAGACCCAGTACTTC. Its protein product is CASSPPGRGRGETQYF.

This clonotype was seen only a few times. V usage is TRBV4-3 and J usage is TRBJ2-3, with TRBD2 identical over 9 bases. Germline V lookup: CDR1 LGHNA, CDR2 YSLEER. Unmatched junction bases numbered 13, after V lost 1 base and J lost 5 bases. The CDR3 covers 18 residues. The CDR3 is CASSQAIYSGGALDTQYF. CDR3 nucleotides: TGCGCCAGCAGCCAAGCAATTTATAGCGGGGGAGCCCTAGATACGCAGTATTTT.

To note about this clonotype: One end of the junction is discordant with germline, which a read error may explain. The chain links TRBV7-2 to TRBJ2-3, with no clear D. There are 12 residues in the CDR3. CDR1 and CDR2 from the germline V gene are SGHTA and FQGNSA. This CDR3 is CACSTSTDTQYF. DNA of the CDR3: TGTGCCTGCAGCACGAGCACAGATACGCAGTATTTT.

This clonotype was picked up a small number of times. The chain has TRBV11-2 and TRBJ1-2, with D uncertain. The CDR3 sequence is 12 residues long. Germline-derived CDR1 and CDR2 are SGHAT and FQNNGV. V was pared by 3 bases and J by 4 bases, with 6 bases between. In nucleotides, the CDR3 is TGTGCCAGCAGCTTGACCTCCTATGGCTACACCTTC. Translation: CASSLTSYGYTF.

The chain links TRBV6-2 or TRBV6-3 to TRBJ2-5; a weak D match, TRBD1 (5 bases). The J call may not be correct, given that the DNA end is closer to TRBJ2-7. The CDR3 sequence is 15 residues long. CDR1 is MNHEY and CDR2 is SVGEGT in the germline V gene. CDR3 sequence (DNA): TGTGCCAGCAGTTACCGACACCTCCAGGGCGGCGAGCAGTACTTC. As protein: CASSYRHLQGGEQYF.

This clonotype was found once. The V call is TRBV12-3 or TRBV12-4, the J call TRBJ1-1; D gene ambiguous. The CDR3 totals 13 residues. CDR3 in amino acids: CASLPLRITEAFF. As DNA, the CDR3 is TGTGCTAGCCTCCCTTTACGTATCACTGAAGCTTTCTTT.

The J gene is TRBJ1-4, the V gene TRBV4-3; weak D call: TRBD1 (6 bases). The CDR3 totals 16 residues. The V end lost 0 bases, the J end lost 6 bases, and 14 bases lay between the germline ends. Germline V gene sequence: CDR1 LGHNA, CDR2 YSLEER. Written as DNA, the CDR3 is TGCGCCAGCAGCCAAGAATGGGCCGGGGGCGATGAAAAACTGTTTTTT. Protein sequence: CASSQEWAGGDEKLFF.

In its sample, this clonotype was seen a few times. The V gene is TRBV6-1, the J gene TRBJ1-2; maybe TRBD1 (5 bases). From germline, CDR1 is MNHNS and CDR2 SASEGT. The CDR3 extends over 13 amino acids. The germline V and J ends were trimmed by 1 base and 8 bases, with 11 bases remaining between them. This CDR3 is CASSEGGTWGYTF. The CDR3 DNA reads as TGTGCCAGCAGTGAAGGGGGGACTTGGGGCTACACCTTC.